Listed here is a single TCR beta chain. Its antigen is not identified. V lost 8 bases and J 5 bases, leaving 16 bases between the germline ends. Germline V gene data show CDR1 as LNHNV and CDR2 as YYDKDF (reference sequence). The CDR3 consists of 14 residues. This sample was taken from a study of CD8 T cells in ankylosing spondylitis. Study conclusions and caveats: There was a TCR beta motif, made of several highly homologous variants, that appeared characteristic of ankylosing spondylitis blood. Clones linked to the disease showed a CD8+ phenotype. They occurred at relatively low frequencies in peripheral blood.

A quantitative 5'-RACE method, one with molecular barcodes, was used to make TCR beta libraries. TCRdb analysed the 5' RACE reads with MiXCR anew, one entry per CDR3 protein. The table records 300,000 to 400,000 distinct CDR3 sequences, 20% of them present only once. This sequence was found in a male donor with ankylosing spondylitis or in good health (not recorded which). The chain recombines TRBV15 with TRBJ2-1; D may be TRBD1 or TRBD2 (5 bases each). The sample taken for sequencing was blood, either unsorted or a sorted T cell fraction (not recorded which). CDR3 bases: TGTGCCACCTCTTTCTTAGGGGACGACAATGAGCAGTTCTTC. It yields the protein CATSFLGDDNEQFF.